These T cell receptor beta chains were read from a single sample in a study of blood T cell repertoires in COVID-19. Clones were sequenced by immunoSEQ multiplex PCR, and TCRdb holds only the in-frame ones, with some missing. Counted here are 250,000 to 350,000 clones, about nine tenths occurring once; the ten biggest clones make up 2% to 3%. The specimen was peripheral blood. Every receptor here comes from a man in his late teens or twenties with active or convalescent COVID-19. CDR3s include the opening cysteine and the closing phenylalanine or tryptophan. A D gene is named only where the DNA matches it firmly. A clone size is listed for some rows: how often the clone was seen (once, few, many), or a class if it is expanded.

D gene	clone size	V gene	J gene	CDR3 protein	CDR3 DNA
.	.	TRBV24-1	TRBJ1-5	CATSVAGQFQPQHF	TGTGCCACCAGTGTTGCAGGTCAATTTCAGCCCCAGCATTTT
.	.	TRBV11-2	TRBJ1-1	CASSAYGGRSEGTEAFF	TGTGCCAGCAGCGCCTACGGGGGGAGATCCGAGGGCACTGAAGCTTTCTTT
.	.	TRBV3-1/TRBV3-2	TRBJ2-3	CASSQDPLGTDTQYF	TGTGCCAGCAGCCAAGACCCCCTCGGCACAGATACGCAGTATTTT
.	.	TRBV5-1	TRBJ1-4	CASSPDPSGEKLFF	TGCGCCAGCAGCCCGGACCCCTCGGGGGAAAAACTGTTTTTT
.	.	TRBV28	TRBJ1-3	CASSLGAGGNTIYF	TGTGCCAGCAGTTTGGGGGCAGGGGGAAACACCATATATTTT
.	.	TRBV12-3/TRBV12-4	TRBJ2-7	CASTPSYEQYF	TGTGCCAGCACTCCTTCCTACGAGCAGTACTTC
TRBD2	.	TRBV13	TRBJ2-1	CASSAASGREIEQFF	TGTGCCAGCAGCGCAGCTAGCGGGAGGGAAATTGAGCAGTTCTTC
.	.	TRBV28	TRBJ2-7	CASRHQIGTISEQYF	TGTGCCAGCAGACATCAAATAGGGACAATCTCCGAGCAGTACTTC
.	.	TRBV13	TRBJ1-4	CASSMTATNEKLFF	TGTGCCAGCAGCATGACAGCAACTAATGAAAAACTGTTTTTT
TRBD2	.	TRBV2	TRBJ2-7	CASSVGLEGSPNEQYF	TGTGCCAGCAGTGTGGGACTAGAAGGTTCTCCTAACGAGCAGTACTTC
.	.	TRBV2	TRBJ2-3	CASSATSTDTQYF	TGTGCCAGCAGTGCGACTAGCACAGATACGCAGTATTTT
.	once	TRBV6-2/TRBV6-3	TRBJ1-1	CASSGLLHSPFGNTEAFF	TGTGCCAGCAGTGGCCTACTTCACAGCCCTTTTGGAAACACTGAAGCTTTCTTT
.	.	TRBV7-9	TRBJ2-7	CASSFEERQYF	TGTGCCAGCAGCTTCGAAGAGCGGCAGTACTTC
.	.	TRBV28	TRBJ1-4	CASSFTEAKLFF	TGTGCCAGCAGTTTCACTGAAGCAAAACTGTTTTTT
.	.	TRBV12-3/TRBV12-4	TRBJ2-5	CASSFRPGETQYF	TGTGCCAGCAGTTTTCGGCCAGGGGAGACCCAGTACTTC
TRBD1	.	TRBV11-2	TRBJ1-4	CASSPWTGMDEKLFF	TGTGCCAGCAGCCCCTGGACAGGGATGGATGAAAAACTGTTTTTT
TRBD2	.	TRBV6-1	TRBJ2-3	CASSGFIAGGGDTQYF	TGTGCCAGCAGTGGATTTATAGCGGGAGGAGGCGATACGCAGTATTTT
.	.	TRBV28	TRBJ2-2	CASSLSGYGELFF	TGTGCCAGCAGTTTAAGCGGGTACGGGGAGCTGTTTTTT